The rows below give T cell receptor beta chains drawn from one sample of a study of blood T cell repertoires in COVID-19. Clones were read by immunoSEQ multiplex PCR, and TCRdb kept only the in-frame ones, dropping some. The data hold about 130,000 clones, with roughly three quarters observed a single time. The sample comprised peripheral blood. These receptors all come from a woman aged 65 to 85 with acute or convalescent COVID-19. Both conserved end residues are part of each CDR3. D genes are given only for firm matches. Rows give clone size only sometimes, using once, few, many, or a class for an expanded clone.

size	J	V	D	DNA	CDR3
few	TRBJ1-5	TRBV3-1/TRBV3-2	-	TGTGCCAGCAGCCAAGATTGGGGGGGGGATCAGCCCCAGCATTTT	CASSQDWGGDQPQHF
-	TRBJ2-3	TRBV10-3	TRBD2	TGTGCCATCAGTGTTATAAAGCGGGGGGGAGCGGATACGCAGTATTTT	CAISVIKRGGADTQYF
-	TRBJ2-5	TRBV4-1	TRBD2	TGCGCCAGCAGCCAGCCTAGCGGGGGCCCGGGGAAGGAGACCCAGTACTTC	CASSQPSGGPGKETQYF
many	TRBJ1-4	TRBV5-6	-	TGTGCCAGCAGCTTGACAGGCGCAACTAATGAAAAACTGTTTTTT	CASSLTGATNEKLFF
-	TRBJ2-1	TRBV4-3	-	TGCGCCAGCAGCCATTTAGCCGGGACTTCTCACAATGAGCAGTTCTTC	CASSHLAGTSHNEQFF
-	TRBJ1-2	TRBV5-1	-	TGCGCCAGCAGCTCGGGCATAGGGGCTTCTAACTATGGCTACACCTTC	CASSSGIGASNYGYTF
-	TRBJ1-1	TRBV30	TRBD1	TGTGCCTGGAGTTTAAGCAGGGACAGGCCCACTGAAGCTTTCTTT	CAWSLSRDRPTEAFF
few	TRBJ2-1	TRBV11-2	TRBD2	TGTGCCAGCAGCTTGGGGGCACTAGCGGGTACCTACAATGAGCAGTTCTTC	CASSLGALAGTYNEQFF
-	TRBJ2-3	TRBV9	-	TGTGCCAGCAGCGTGAGCAGGGTCACAGATACGCAGTATTTT	CASSVSRVTDTQYF
-	TRBJ2-7	TRBV11-2	-	TGTGCCAGCAGCTGGGCCCAGGGGCCTACCTACGAGCAGTACTTC	CASSWAQGPTYEQYF
-	TRBJ1-2	TRBV4-3	-	TGCGCCAGCAGCCAAGTCAAGGGAGTTAGCTATGGCTACACCTTC	CASSQVKGVSYGYTF
-	TRBJ2-3	TRBV2	TRBD1	TGTGCCAGCAGTACCGGGACAGCTTCCGAGCGGGATACGCAGTATTTT	CASSTGTASERDTQYF
many	TRBJ2-2	TRBV7-9	TRBD2	TGTGCCAGCAGCTTAACACTAGCGGAGGCCACCGGGGAGCTGTTTTTT	CASSLTLAEATGELFF
once	TRBJ1-5	TRBV28	-	TGTGCCAGCAGTTCGACACCTAGGGGGCAGCCCCAGCATTTT	CASSSTPRGQPQHF
-	TRBJ1-1	TRBV29-1	-	TGCAGCGTTCAAGGGGACAAAGGGCCTCGGAACACTGAAGCTTTCTTT	CSVQGDKGPRNTEAFF
-	TRBJ2-5	TRBV6-5	-	TGTGCCAGCAGTTCTTACCGGACACCAGAGACCCAGTACTTC	CASSSYRTPETQYF
-	TRBJ2-7	TRBV30	TRBD1	TGTGCCTGGAGTGTTTCGGGGACAGCCACCTACGAGCAGTACTTC	CAWSVSGTATYEQYF
-	TRBJ1-2	TRBV7-9	-	TGTGCCAGCAGCCCAGGGAGGGTTGGCTACACCTTC	CASSPGRVGYTF
-	TRBJ1-5	TRBV19	-	TGTGCCAGTAGTATTGTCGGGGGTGTACAGCCCCAGCATTTT	CASSIVGGVQPQHF
once	TRBJ2-5	TRBV3-1/TRBV3-2	-	TGTGCCAGCAGCCAAGGCGGGGAAGAGACCCAGTACTTC	CASSQGGEETQYF
-	TRBJ2-7	TRBV2	TRBD1	TGTGCCAGCAGCACGACAGGGGACGAGCAGTACTTC	CASSTTGDEQYF
few	TRBJ1-2	TRBV3-1/TRBV3-2	-	TGTGCCAGCAGCCAAGATAGGGGACTCTATGGCTACACCTTC	CASSQDRGLYGYTF
-	TRBJ2-3	TRBV7-2	TRBD2	TGTGCCAGCAGCTTTGGACTAGCAGCAGATACGCAGTATTTT	CASSFGLAADTQYF
-	TRBJ1-4	TRBV27	-	TGTGCCAGCAGGGACATACAGCTACTTAATGAAAAACTGTTTTTT	CASRDIQLLNEKLFF
-	TRBJ2-7	TRBV5-1	TRBD2	TGCGCCAGCAGCTTGGGACTAGCGGACAACTACGAGCAGTACTTC	CASSLGLADNYEQYF
once	TRBJ2-7	TRBV18	TRBD1	TGTGCCAGCTCGGCCCGGGACAGGGGGATAGAGCAGTACTTC	CASSARDRGIEQYF
-	TRBJ2-3	TRBV30	TRBD1	TGTGCCTGGAGCAAAGGGGGCAGGGCAGATACGCAGTATTTT	CAWSKGGRADTQYF
-	TRBJ1-1	TRBV7-9	-	TGTGCCAGCAGCCGAGAACAGGGAAACACTGAAGCTTTCTTT	CASSREQGNTEAFF
-	TRBJ2-1	TRBV28	TRBD2	TGTGCCAGCAGTTTCCAACTAGCGGGGTTCAATGAGCAGTTCTTC	CASSFQLAGFNEQFF
-	TRBJ2-7	TRBV2	TRBD2	TGTGCCGGGTCTAGCGGGAACTCCTACGAGCAGTACTTC	CAGSSGNSYEQYF
-	TRBJ2-3	TRBV29-1	TRBD1	TGCAGCGTTGGTGACAGGGAAACGCAGTATTTT	CSVGDRETQYF
-	TRBJ2-5	TRBV10-2	TRBD1	TGCGCCAGCAGTGAACCTCCCGGGACAGGGGGAGAGACCCAGTACTTC	CASSEPPGTGGETQYF
-	TRBJ2-3	TRBV5-1	-	TGCGCCAGCAGCTTAGGGGGTTCTAGCACAGATACGCAGTATTTT	CASSLGGSSTDTQYF